This TCR beta chain was sequenced for a study of sequential checkpoint blockade in melanoma. Treatment noted: randomized to nivolumab then ipilimumab (arm A) or the reverse (arm B). From thawed PBMCs, live CD3+CD8+ cells negative for CD19 and CD56 were sorted. TCRdb's copy holds only in-frame clones and misses some; the assay was immunoSEQ multiplex PCR. The top ten hold roughly 23% of the sample, which has around 19,000 clones, roughly 72% seen once. The specimen was CD8+ T cells sorted from blood (inferred from file names), collected from a patient given nivolumab and ipilimumab in sequence. The sequence was collected from a human donor with melanoma.

CDR3 amino acids: CASSEAPDSSGNTIYF. The CDR3, as DNA: TGTGCCAGCAGTGAAGCCCCGGACAGCTCTGGAAACACCATATATTTT. V usage is TRBV6-1 and J usage is TRBJ1-3, with D perhaps TRBD1 (6 bases). Looked up from germline, CDR1 is MNHNS and CDR2 is SASEGT. Deletions cut 0 bases from V and 0 bases from J, with 9 bases between. This CDR3 is built from 16 residues.